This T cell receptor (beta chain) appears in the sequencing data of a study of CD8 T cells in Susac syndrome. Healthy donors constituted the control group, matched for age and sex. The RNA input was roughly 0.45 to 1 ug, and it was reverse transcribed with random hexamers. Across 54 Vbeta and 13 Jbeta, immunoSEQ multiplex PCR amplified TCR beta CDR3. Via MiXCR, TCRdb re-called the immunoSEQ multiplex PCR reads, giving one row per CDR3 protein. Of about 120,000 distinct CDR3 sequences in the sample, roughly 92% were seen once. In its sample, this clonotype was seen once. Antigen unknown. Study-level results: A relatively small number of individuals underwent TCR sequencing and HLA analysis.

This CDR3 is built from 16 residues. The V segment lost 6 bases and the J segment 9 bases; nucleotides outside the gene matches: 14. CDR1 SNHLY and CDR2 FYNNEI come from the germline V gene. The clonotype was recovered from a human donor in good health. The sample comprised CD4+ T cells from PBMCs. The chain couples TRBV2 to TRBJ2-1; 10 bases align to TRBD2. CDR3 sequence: CASRSSGRAGGGEQFF. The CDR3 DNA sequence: TGTGCCAGCAGATCGAGCGGGAGGGCCGGGGGGGGTGAGCAGTTCTTC. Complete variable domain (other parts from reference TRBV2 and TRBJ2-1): EPEVTQTPSHQVTQMGQEVILRCVPISNHLYFYWYRQILGQKVEFLVSFYNNEISEKSEIFDDQFSVERPDGSNFTLKIRSTKLEDSAMYFCASRSSGRAGGGEQFFGPGTRLTVL.